This T cell receptor (beta chain) originates from a study of graft-versus-host responses after intestinal transplantation. Study in general: Among the recipients, transplants were multivisceral, liver-intestinal, or isolated intestinal. All of the recipients had induction that used anti-thymocyte globulin, then tacrolimus and steroids for about 3 years. The study, taken as a whole, reports: Early post-transplant HvG declines showed an association with peak circulating GvH clone levels. Clonal ratios of graft-versus-host to host-versus-graft in allografts were high for patients exhibiting graft-donor T cell macrochimerism.

Assay: immunoSEQ multiplex PCR; the TCRdb copy retains only in-frame clones and omits some. This table holds around 9,900 clones, approximately 94% found once. On this clone: Its antigen is currently unknown.

Germline V gives CDR1 SGHAT, CDR2 FQNNGV. Germline trimming cut 4 bases from V and 9 bases from J; bases unmatched to any gene: 12. The CDR3 contains 16 residues. The chain links TRBV11-2 to TRBJ2-7; 13 bases map to TRBD2. This clonotype was obtained from a human patient who received an intestinal transplant, so some T cells may come from the graft donor. Specimen: PBMCs, collected 8 days after intestinal transplant. The CDR3 bases are TGTGCCAGCAGCTCCTTATTCCGGACTAGCGGGAGTTTGCAGTACTTC. The encoded protein is CASSSLFRTSGSLQYF.